These 31 T cell receptor beta chains share one sample of origin, sequenced in a study of identical twins. Using its own MiXCR run on the 5' RACE reads, TCRdb lists one record per CDR3 protein. The data contain approximately 350,000 distinct CDR3 sequences, around an eighth of them singletons. These data also formed part of another study, on yellow fever vaccine responses in identical twins.

Sequencing was performed on CD8+ T cells sorted from blood. The receptors come from a woman aged 18-29 years in good health.

The chain carries TRBV27 and TRBJ2-1; the match to TRBD2 covers 7 bases. V dropped 0 bases and J dropped 0; count of bases not matched to a gene: 2. Germline CDR1 MNHEY, CDR2 SMNVEV (reference sequence). This CDR3 spans 16 amino acids. Here the CDR3 reads CASSLSAGISYNEQFF. The DNA of the CDR3 is TGTGCCAGCAGTTTATCAGCGGGGATCTCCTACAATGAGCAGTTCTTC.

This clonotype was counted many times. The chain uses TRBV10-1 and TRBJ2-7; possibly TRBD2 for D (6 bases). This CDR3 contains 14 residues. Germline CDR1 and CDR2: WNHNN and SYGVQD (reference sequence). Between the trimmed V and J ends, which lost 6 bases and 4 bases, there was a span of 16 bases. CDR3 sequence (DNA): TGCGCCAGCAGCCGGGACTCAGCATCTTACGAGCAGTACTTC. It specifies CASSRDSASYEQYF.

This clonotype was found a few times. This chain joins TRBV28 and TRBJ2-2, with a weak D call TRBD1 (6 bases). Germline CDR1 MDHEN, CDR2 SYDVKM. This CDR3 comprises 14 residues. With 6 bases removed from V and 4 bases from J, the gap between germline ends came to 12 bases. The CDR3 sequence is CASRHQGSTGELFF. CDR3 bases: TGTGCCAGCAGACATCAGGGGTCCACCGGGGAGCTGTTTTTT.

This clonotype showed up just a few times. The chain couples TRBV4-2 to TRBJ2-7; maybe TRBD1 (9 bases). V was shortened by 4 bases and J by 7 bases, with 32 bases between the two germline ends. CDR1 LGHNA and CDR2 YNFKEQ come from the germline V gene. CDR3 size: 19 residues. Here the CDR3 DNA reads TGTGCCAGCAGCCTACTTCCGGGACAGGGATTGCGGGAGGATGAGGAGCAGTACTTC. Translation: CASSLLPGQGLREDEEQYF.

The V call is TRBV11-2, the J call TRBJ2-7; 7 nucleotides line up with TRBD1. CDR1 SGHAT and CDR2 FQNNGV come from the germline V gene. J was trimmed by 3 bases and V by 0 bases; bases with no gene match: 5. The CDR3 is 15 amino acids. The CDR3 spells CASSLDPGGDYEQYF. In DNA form, the CDR3 reads TGTGCCAGCAGCTTAGATCCAGGGGGTGACTACGAGCAGTACTTC.

This clonotype has just a few counts. This chain connects TRBV20-1 to TRBJ2-7; no clear D. V was shortened by 3 bases and J by 7 bases, with 10 bases between the two germline ends. CDR3 length: 11 residues. Germline V gene data show CDR1 as DFQATT and CDR2 as SNEGSKA (reference sequence). The DNA for the CDR3 is TGCAGTGCTAGGTCCCCCTCGGAGCAGTACTTC. It translates to CSARSPSEQYF.

In its sample, this clonotype was seen a few times. J is TRBJ1-6 and V is TRBV12-3 or TRBV12-4; D not resolved. Trimming removed 4 bases from V and 7 bases from J, with 11 bases in between. This CDR3 comprises 14 residues. This chain's CDR3 is CASSSIWTNSPLHF. In nucleotides, the CDR3 is TGTGCCAGCAGTTCAATCTGGACCAATTCACCCCTCCACTTT.

CDR3: CASSYSRGLAGGRTYEQYF. The CDR3 DNA follows: TGTGCCAGCAGTTACTCACGGGGACTAGCGGGAGGGCGGACCTACGAGCAGTACTTC. The chain has TRBV6-5 and TRBJ2-7; 16 bases agree with TRBD2. The CDR3 has 19 amino acids. Losses at the gene ends were 0 bases for V and 2 bases for J; bases not matched to a gene: 7. The germline V gene has CDR1 MNHEY and CDR2 SVGAGI.

This clonotype has at least ten counts. CDR3 amino acids: CASSLWPGELFF. CDR3 nucleotide sequence: TGTGCCAGCAGCTTATGGCCAGGGGAGCTGTTTTTT. The rearrangement links TRBV11-2 to TRBJ2-2; D not resolved. V lost 2 bases, J lost 8 bases, and 6 bases lay in between. CDR3 size: 12 residues. CDR1 and CDR2 (germline): SGHAT, FQNNGV.

This clonotype was counted between two and nine times. V is TRBV5-6 and J is TRBJ2-1, with D unresolved. Trimming removed 0 bases at V and 7 bases at J, with 8 bases between. The germline V gene encodes CDR1 SGHDT and CDR2 YYEEEE. There are 13 residues in the CDR3. The CDR3 nucleotides are TGTGCCAGCAGCTTGGCCTTGATGAATGAGCAGTTCTTC. It specifies CASSLALMNEQFF.

This clonotype was counted between two and nine times. The rearrangement links TRBV13 to TRBJ2-2; 9 bases align to TRBD2. The germline CDR1 and CDR2 sequences are PRHDT and FYEKMQ (reference sequence). This CDR3 is built from 15 residues. The J segment lost 4 bases and the V segment lost 4 bases, leaving 4 bases of the junction unmatched. The DNA for the CDR3 is TGTGCCAGCAGCTACGGGACTAGCCTCACCGGGGAGCTGTTTTTT. Residues: CASSYGTSLTGELFF. The full variable domain, its missing parts supplied by reference TRBV13 and TRBJ2-2, is AAGVIQSPRHLIKEKRETATLKCYPIPRHDTVYWYQQGPGQDPQFLISFYEKMQSDKGSIPDRFSAQQFSDYHSELNMSSLELGDSALYFCASSYGTSLTGELFFGEGSRLTVL.

This clonotype occurred a few times. The J gene is TRBJ2-1, the V gene TRBV11-1; 12 bases fit TRBD2. CDR1 SGHAT and CDR2 FQDESV come from the germline V gene (reference sequence). The CDR3 extends over 18 amino acids. The V and J ends lost 1 base and 8 bases, in that order; junction bases with no gene match: 12. The CDR3 coding sequence is TGTGCCAGCAGCTTAGATGAGTTCGGACTAGCGGGAAGCGATGAGCAGTTCTTC. Protein product: CASSLDEFGLAGSDEQFF.

This clonotype was counted between two and nine times. This rearrangement joins TRBV4-2 to TRBJ2-2, with D perhaps matching TRBD1 or TRBD2 (5 bases each). V was clipped by 4 bases and J by 6 bases, with 18 bases between them. The CDR3 runs 16 residues. Germline values: CDR1 LGHNA, CDR2 YNFKEQ. Here the CDR3 reads CASSPQGAVGPGELFF. CDR3 nucleotides: TGTGCCAGCAGCCCCCAGGGAGCGGTGGGGCCCGGGGAGCTGTTTTTT.

Of note for this clonotype: A single base separates this from a much larger clone, so it may be a read error. The CDR3 nucleotides are TGCTGTGCTAGAGAAGGTCTATCTACGGAAGGCACTGAAGCTTTCTTT. Translation: CCAREGLSTEGTEAFF. The chain joins TRBV20-1 to TRBJ1-1; D is undetermined. The CDR3 contains 16 residues. Looked up from germline, CDR1 is DFQATT and CDR2 is SNEGSKA (reference sequence).

J is TRBJ2-1 and V is TRBV27; TRBD2 aligns across 8 bases. Germline V CDR1 and CDR2: MNHEY, SMNVEV (reference sequence). The CDR3 extends over 15 amino acids. J lost 6 bases, V lost 1 base, and 5 bases had no gene match. The CDR3 reads CASSLFLAGPNEQFF. CDR3 bases: TGTGCCAGCAGTTTATTTCTAGCGGGCCCCAATGAGCAGTTCTTC.

V gene TRBV23-1 combines with J gene TRBJ2-7; 9 bases fit TRBD1. TRBV23-1 is sorted into the ORF group, with uncertain function. V was pared by 2 bases and J by 1 base, with 12 bases of the junction left unmatched. CDR3 length: 18 residues. CDR3 loop: CASSQPGTGRFLSYEQYF. CDR3 DNA: TGCGCCAGCAGTCAACCCGGGACAGGGAGGTTCTTATCCTACGAGCAGTACTTC.

The chain links TRBV7-8 to TRBJ1-1, with D perhaps TRBD1 (5 bases). Germline loops: CDR1 SGHVS, CDR2 FQNEAQ. V dropped 5 bases and J dropped 2 bases, with 27 bases sitting between them. This CDR3 is built from 19 residues. The CDR3 is CASSMGREGLAFGNTEAFF. For the CDR3, the DNA is TGTGCCAGCAGCATGGGACGGGAGGGGCTTGCCTTTGGAAACACTGAAGCTTTCTTT.

The chain combines TRBV24-1 with TRBJ1-1; TRBD1 might be the D (5 bases). Trimming cost V 6 bases and J 7 bases, with 14 bases left between them. CDR3 size: 13 residues. Germline CDR1 is KGHDR and CDR2 is SFDVKD. CDR3 amino acids: CATSPGPLGEAFF. The CDR3 bases are TGTGCCACCAGTCCAGGGCCCTTGGGTGAAGCTTTCTTT.

This chain links TRBV4-2 with TRBJ2-7; D not certain. V was clipped by 3 bases and J by 6 bases, with 21 bases between them. Germline V gives CDR1 LGHNA, CDR2 YNFKEQ. The CDR3 sequence is 16 residues long. The CDR3 DNA is TGTGCCAGCAGCCACTTCCCCGGGTACGGTGGACGCGAGCAGTACTTC. Its protein is CASSHFPGYGGREQYF.

This clonotype was found a few times. V usage is TRBV6-6 and J usage is TRBJ2-1; no clear D gene. The CDR3 extends over 13 amino acids. Germline-derived CDR1 and CDR2 are MNHNY and SVGAGI (reference sequence). Trimming removed 9 bases at V and 2 bases at J, with 11 bases between. The CDR3 protein is CASAWETYNEQFF. The CDR3 DNA sequence: TGTGCCAGTGCCTGGGAAACCTACAATGAGCAGTTCTTC.

V and J are TRBV7-8 and TRBJ2-1; D perhaps matches TRBD2 (6 bases). V was pared by 5 bases and J by 2 bases, with 19 bases between. CDR3 size: 17 residues. Germline CDR1 is SGHVS and CDR2 is FQNEAQ. CDR3 protein: CASSPFKGGKTYNEQFF. CDR3 in DNA: TGTGCCAGCAGCCCCTTTAAGGGCGGGAAGACCTACAATGAGCAGTTCTTC. Supplemented by reference TRBV7-8 and TRBJ2-1, the full variable domain reads GAGVSQSPRYKVAKRGQDVALRCDPISGHVSLFWYQQALGQGPEFLTYFQNEAQLDKSGLPSDRFFAERPEGSVSTLKIQRTQQEDSAVYLCASSPFKGGKTYNEQFFGPGTRLTVL.

The J gene is TRBJ1-1, the V gene TRBV28, with TRBD1 identical over 9 bases. Germline V CDR1 and CDR2: MDHEN, SYDVKM. CDR3 length: 13 residues. Losses at the gene ends were 6 bases for V and 7 bases for J; bases not matched to a gene: 6. The CDR3 region is CASSWGQGIEAFF. CDR3 nucleotide sequence: TGTGCCAGCAGCTGGGGACAGGGCATTGAAGCTTTCTTT.

The rearrangement joins TRBV28 to TRBJ2-3; the D gene could be TRBD1 or TRBD2 (5 bases each). Germline CDR1 MDHEN, CDR2 SYDVKM. This CDR3 has 18 amino acids. Trimming took off 4 bases at V and 6 bases at J, with 26 bases between the two ends. CDR3 nucleotide sequence: TGTGCCAGCAGTTCGGGTACCGCGGCCCACCTTGAGGGGGATACGCAGTATTTT. It yields the protein CASSSGTAAHLEGDTQYF. Variable domain in full (rest from reference TRBV28 and TRBJ2-3): DVKVTQSSRYLVKRTGEKVFLECVQDMDHENMFWYRQDPGLGLRLIYFSYDVKMKEKGDIPEGYSVSREKKERFSLILESASTNQTSMYLCASSSGTAAHLEGDTQYFGPGTRLTVL.

This clonotype was observed a few times. The rearrangement links TRBV4-2 to TRBJ1-3; perhaps TRBD1 as D (5 bases). Germline CDR1 LGHNA, CDR2 YNFKEQ. The length of the CDR3 is 15 residues. The V end was cut by 0 bases, the J end by 4 bases, with 10 bases between. The CDR3: CASSQDRGYGNTIYF. CDR3 sequence (DNA): TGTGCCAGCAGCCAAGATCGGGGCTACGGAAACACCATATATTTT.

The chain employs TRBV2 and TRBJ1-2; a possible D gene is TRBD1 (5 bases). V was clipped by 6 bases and J by 1 base, with 9 bases between them. This CDR3 spans 13 amino acids. Per germline, CDR1 SNHLY and CDR2 FYNNEI. The CDR3 sequence is CASRQTDNYGYTF. Here the CDR3 DNA reads TGTGCCAGCAGACAGACAGATAACTATGGCTACACCTTC.

This clonotype appeared a few times. J is TRBJ1-1 and V is TRBV4-1; TRBD1 is a possible D gene (5 bases). CDR1 is MGHRA, CDR2 YSYEKL, per germline. The CDR3 is made up of 15 amino acids. The V gene lost 0 bases and the J gene lost 0 bases, with 8 bases spanning the gap. The CDR3 spells CASSQDRTLNTEAFF. The CDR3 region has the DNA TGCGCCAGCAGCCAAGATAGGACATTGAACACTGAAGCTTTCTTT.

This chain connects TRBV29-1 to TRBJ2-7, with D tentatively TRBD1 or TRBD2 (5 bases each). The CDR3 contains 13 residues. Trimming pared 4 bases from V and 0 bases from J, leaving 10 bases between. CDR1 and CDR2 (germline): SQVTM, ANQGSEA. CDR3 nucleotide sequence: TGCAGCGTTGTTGGGACCTACTCCTACGAGCAGTACTTC. Amino acids: CSVVGTYSYEQYF.

This chain uses TRBV2 with TRBJ2-1; TRBD1 might be the D (5 bases). Trimming cost V 5 bases and J 10 bases, with 21 bases left between them. Germline lookup yields CDR1 SNHLY and CDR2 FYNNEI. The CDR3 has 15 amino acids. CDR3 nucleotide sequence: TGTGCCAGCAGTCGTTCAGGAGCAACAGGCAAGGAGCAGTTCTTC. Protein product: CASSRSGATGKEQFF.

This clonotype was seen a handful of times. This rearrangement joins TRBV7-9 to TRBJ1-2, with D possibly matching TRBD1 (5 bases). This CDR3 region has 13 residues. Germline V gives CDR1 SEHNR, CDR2 FQNEAQ (reference sequence). V lost 3 bases and J 6 bases, leaving 11 bases between the germline ends. This CDR3 reads CASSFVGEDGYTF. For the CDR3, the DNA is TGTGCCAGCAGCTTTGTGGGGGAGGATGGCTACACCTTC.

This clonotype has just a few counts. The chain combines TRBV7-8 with TRBJ2-3; possibly TRBD1 for D (7 bases). Germline CDR1 and CDR2: SGHVS and FQNEAQ. The CDR3 covers 16 residues. Between the trimmed V and J ends, which lost 6 bases and 3 bases, there was a span of 19 bases. CDR3 region: CASRPGGGGRTDTQYF. The CDR3 DNA sequence: TGTGCCAGCAGACCCGGTGGAGGGGGCCGGACAGATACGCAGTATTTT.

V usage is TRBV24-1 and J usage is TRBJ2-1; the D call may be TRBD1 or TRBD2 (5 bases each). V was trimmed by 12 bases and J by 7 bases, leaving 15 bases between them. Germline assignment: CDR1 KGHDR and CDR2 SFDVKD. This CDR3 is 12 amino acids long. The chain's CDR3 is CAAGTEINEQFF. As DNA, the CDR3 is TGTGCCGCCGGGACGGAGATTAATGAGCAGTTCTTC.